Sequencing of this T cell receptor beta chain was carried out in a study of blood T cell repertoires in COVID-19. Study-level background: COVID-19 samples, acute and convalescent, were from the United States, Italy and Spain.

Clinical history as reported by participants underpinned cohort assignment. The repertoire was sequenced with immunoSEQ multiplex PCR; TCRdb's copy has only in-frame clones and lacks some. The sample carries approximately 300,000 clones, over 75% recorded once. This CDR3 comprises 15 residues. Per germline, CDR1 LNHDA and CDR2 SQIVND (reference sequence). The ends lost 3 bases at V and 2 bases at J; junction bases unmatched: 1. Specimen: PBMCs or T cells enriched from blood (not recorded which). This receptor was identified in a woman aged 18-29 years who had recovered from COVID-19. This chain joins TRBV19 and TRBJ2-1; 10 nucleotides agree with TRBD1. CDR3 sequence (DNA): TGTGCCAGTAGTATGGGGACAGGGGCCTACAATGAGCAGTTCTTC. The encoded protein is CASSMGTGAYNEQFF.